Sequencing of this T cell receptor (beta chain) was carried out in a study of T cells in localized non-small cell lung cancer. Worth noting for this clone: Its antigen is undetermined.

The assay was immunoSEQ multiplex PCR, and TCRdb's table has in-frame clones only and misses some. The top ten hold about an eighth of the sample, which has some 1,800 clones, around a fifth seen once. This CDR3 has 13 residues. The germline V and J ends were trimmed by 4 bases and 6 bases, with 10 bases remaining between them. Per germline, CDR1 SQVTM and CDR2 ANQGSEA. Study observations and caveats: Turning up in adjacent lung were a median roughly 59 of the top 100 tumor clones. Tumor trailed uninvolved adjacent lung in T cell clonality, which peaked there. Elevated blood T cell density was associated with longer overall survival.

The receptor was derived from a man aged 18-49 years with stage I lung adenocarcinoma. This chain connects TRBV29-1 to TRBJ1-6; unclear D gene. Sequenced material: normal lung tissue next to the tumor, taken before any cancer treatment. The CDR3 sequence: CSVAETGNSPLHF. DNA for the CDR3: TGCAGCGTTGCAGAGACCGGTAATTCACCCCTCCACTTT.